Below are 15 T cell receptor beta chains sequenced from a single sample in a study of kidney transplant recipient with SARS-CoV-2 infection. MiXCR, run by TCRdb on the reads, gives a single entry per CDR3 protein. The data hold 200,000 to 300,000 distinct CDR3 sequences, with 29% observed a single time. Sequencing was performed on a blood sample, taken at baseline and on day 111 from a kidney transplant recipient. These receptors all stem from a male patient between 25 and 39 years old who had COVID-19 and was a kidney transplant recipient. The graft donor may be the source of some T cells.

This clonotype was seen many times. This chain uses TRBV24-1 with TRBJ2-1, with a possible D match to TRBD1 (7 bases). The CDR3 has 16 residues. Germline V gene lookup returns CDR1 KGHDR and CDR2 SFDVKD. Trimming stripped 3 bases from V and 4 bases from J, with 15 bases between. The CDR3 DNA reads as TGTGCCACCAGTGATAGGACAGGAGGGGGTTACAATGAGCAGTTCTTC. This encodes CATSDRTGGGYNEQFF.

This clonotype was found many times. This chain links TRBV29-1 with TRBJ2-7; D unresolved. Germline V gene sequence: CDR1 SQVTM, CDR2 ANQGSEA. This CDR3 comprises 13 residues. The ends were cut back, 4 bases at V and 0 bases at J, with 10 bases in the middle. The CDR3 is CSVAVGSSYEQYF. DNA of the CDR3: TGCAGCGTTGCGGTTGGCAGCTCCTACGAGCAGTACTTC.

As to this clonotype: Since a much larger clone is just one base distant, this may be a read error. This chain links TRBV6-2 or TRBV6-3 with TRBJ1-2, with D hard to call. This CDR3 comprises 17 residues. Per the germline V gene, CDR1 is MNHEY and CDR2 is SVGEGT. Deletions cut 5 bases from V and 4 bases from J, with 23 bases between. CDR3 in DNA: TGTGCCAGCAGTATGGTTTTCTGCATCGGAAAGGCCTATGGCTACACCTTC. Translated, it gives CASSMVFCIGKAYGYTF.

This clonotype showed up many times. The chain has TRBV6-5 and TRBJ1-2; D may be TRBD1 (5 bases). The V and J ends lost 5 bases and 4 bases respectively, with 23 bases between them. The CDR3 runs 17 residues. CDR1 and CDR2 (germline): MNHEY, SVGAGI. CDR3 in DNA: TGTGCCAGCAGTGGAAAACAGGAATGTAGAAAGACCTATGGCTACACCTTC. Amino acids: CASSGKQECRKTYGYTF.

There are many counts of this clonotype. The rearrangement links TRBV28 to TRBJ2-5, with D perhaps matching TRBD1 (6 bases). The V end lost 2 bases, the J end lost 5 bases, and 15 bases lay between the germline ends. CDR1 MDHEN and CDR2 SYDVKM come from the germline V gene. This CDR3 spans 15 amino acids. The CDR3 region is CASSLRIDRSETQYF. DNA for the CDR3: TGTGCCAGCAGTTTACGAATAGACAGGTCCGAGACCCAGTACTTC.

About this clonotype: Given a much more abundant clone one base away, this may be a read error. The rearrangement uses TRBV11-1 and TRBJ1-1, with TRBD1 identical over 8 bases. Per the germline V gene, CDR1 is SGHAT and CDR2 is FQDESV (reference sequence). This CDR3 comprises 14 residues. CDR3 region: CASSFLHRGAETFF. The CDR3 nucleotides read TGTGCCAGCAGCTTCCTTCACAGGGGGGCTGAAACTTTCTTT.

For this clonotype: This likely comes from a read error, as the CDR3 has no conserved phenylalanine or tryptophan at its end. This chain uses TRBV30 with TRBJ1-5; possible D gene TRBD1, 6 bases. The CDR3 contains 17 residues. Per germline, CDR1 GTSNPN and CDR2 SVGIG (reference sequence). V shed 1 base and J shed 5 bases, with 21 bases lying between them. The CDR3 nucleotides are TGTGCCTGGAGTGCCCCCGTTTCCACAGGGTGGCATCAGCCCCAGCATCTT. Translating gives CAWSAPVSTGWHQPQHL.

As for this clonotype: Just one base apart from a much larger clone, this may be a read error. The rearrangement links TRBV10-1 to TRBJ2-5, with 8 bases identical to TRBD2. This CDR3 has 15 residues. The germline V gene has CDR1 WNHNN and CDR2 SYGVQD (reference sequence). V shed 2 bases, J shed 5 bases, and the junction held 7 bases outside the gene matches. The CDR3 sequence: CASSEVRGAQETQYF. CDR3 bases: TGCGCCAGCAGTGAGGTGCGGGGGGCTCAGGAGACCCAGTACTTC.

This clonotype was found a few times. The gene calls are TRBV5-4 and TRBJ2-3, with 7 positions matching TRBD2. Looked up from germline, CDR1 is SGHNT and CDR2 is YYREEE (reference sequence). The V gene end was trimmed by 5 bases and the J gene end by 9 bases; junction bases not matched to a gene: 15. This CDR3 comprises 15 residues. The CDR3 reads CASSSSAGEAPTQYF. For the CDR3, the DNA is TGTGCCAGCAGTTCGTCCGCGGGAGAGGCCCCCACGCAGTATTTT. Together with reference TRBV5-4 and TRBJ2-3, the CDR3 gives the full variable domain: ETGVTQSPTHLIKTRGQQVTLRCSSQSGHNTVSWYQQALGQGPQFIFQYYREEENGRGNFPPRFSGLQFPNYSSELNVNALELDDSALYLCASSSSAGEAPTQYFGPGTRLTVL.

A remark on this clonotype: One base away lies a much larger clone, so this may be a sequencing read error. This rearrangement joins TRBV10-1 to TRBJ1-2; no definite D call. Germline V CDR1 and CDR2: WNHNN, SYGVQD (reference sequence). The CDR3 has 17 amino acids. CDR3 nucleotides: TGCGCCAGCAGTGGATATTTAAGATCGCGAAAGACCTATGGCTGCACCTTC. This encodes CASSGYLRSRKTYGCTF.

A few counts support this clonotype. This sequence joins TRBV19 and TRBJ1-1; no firm D call. The CDR3 has 16 residues. With 2 bases removed from V and 0 bases from J, the gap between germline ends came to 13 bases. Germline V gene lookup returns CDR1 LNHDA and CDR2 SQIVND (reference sequence). The CDR3 DNA reads TGTGCCAGTAGTATAAATAGGATGGCCATGAACACTGAAGCTTTCTTT. This encodes CASSINRMAMNTEAFF.

This clonotype was seen many times. The genes are TRBV11-2 and TRBJ2-5, with D uncertain. Deletions cut 3 bases from V and 0 bases from J, with 11 bases between. CDR1 SGHAT and CDR2 FQNNGV come from the germline V gene. The CDR3 covers 15 residues. CDR3 bases: TGTGCCAGCAGCTTTGGGCCACTATACCAAGAGACCCAGTACTTC. Amino acids: CASSFGPLYQETQYF.

Worth noting for this clonotype: This may come from a read error, since a much larger clone is one base off. The chain has TRBV6-2 or TRBV6-3 and TRBJ2-5; no clear D. The CDR3 is 12 residues long. The germline gives CDR1 MNHEY, CDR2 SVGEGT. The CDR3 DNA is TGTGCCAGCAGTTTACACCAAGAGACCCAGTGCTTC. This translates into CASSLHQETQCF.

The genes are TRBV10-1 and TRBJ1-2; D gene unclear. The length of the CDR3 is 17 residues. V gave up 5 bases and J gave up 4 bases, with 23 bases separating them. Per the germline V gene, CDR1 is WNHNN and CDR2 is SYGVQD (reference sequence). The CDR3 nucleotides read TGCGCCAGCAGTCTCCGACCAAGATCGCGAAAGACCTATGGCTACACCTTC. It specifies CASSLRPRSRKTYGYTF.

V and J are TRBV4-3 and TRBJ1-2, with unresolved D. Germline CDR1 is LGHNA and CDR2 is YSLEER. V lost 0 bases and J lost 8, with 10 bases in between. This CDR3 region has 13 residues. Written as DNA, the CDR3 is TGCGCCAGCAGCCAAGATGGGGTTTGGGGCTACACCTTC. Protein: CASSQDGVWGYTF.